The sequence of this TCR beta chain was determined in a study of T cells after yellow fever vaccination. Findings and limits, study-wide: Any FACS-sorted repertoire could hold abundant clonotypes that contaminate it from the bulk population.

This clonotype was detected many times. Its cognate antigen is unknown. TCRdb processed the 5' RACE reads anew with MiXCR; each CDR3 protein has one entry. The sample consists of some 260,000 distinct CDR3 sequences, about 5% of them appearing once. V was trimmed by 3 bases and J by 5 bases, leaving 13 bases between them. This CDR3 is 15 amino acids long. Germline assignment: CDR1 KGHSH and CDR2 LQKENI. The sequence was obtained from a man aged 18-30 years who received the YFV17D yellow fever vaccine. The chain uses TRBV18 and TRBJ2-2; D gene unclear. The sequencing here drew on CD4+ T cells sorted from PBMCs, taken on the day of the yellow fever booster vaccination. The CDR3 reads CASSPRQARTGELFF. CDR3 nucleotide sequence: TGTGCCAGCTCACCTCGTCAGGCCAGGACCGGGGAGCTGTTTTTT.